The 17 T cell receptor beta chains in this list originate from one sample, sequenced in a study of blood T cell repertoires in COVID-19 (dated by TCRdb to the early 2020s). The library was generated by the immunoSEQ multiplex PCR assay. The table comes from immuneACCESS by way of TCRdb, which keeps in-frame sequences with V and J called. Part of the clones is missing from these tables; in studies checked, under half for an unresolved V gene and the rest for unknown reasons. This sample comprises around 300,000 clones, about 88% of them detected only once. The ten largest make up roughly 14% of the sample. Sequencing input: peripheral blood. The receptors shown here come from a woman between 65 and 79 years old with COVID-19, enrolled during active disease.

The genes are TRBV7-2 and TRBJ2-7, with D possibly TRBD1 on 5 matching bases. The germline V gene encodes CDR1 SGHTA and CDR2 FQGNSA. V was trimmed by 6 bases and J by 2 bases, leaving 11 bases between them. CDR3 length equals 13 residues. CDR3 protein: CASRRGSPYEQYF. CDR3 bases: TGTGCCAGCAGAAGGGGCAGCCCCTACGAGCAGTACTTC.

The chain is built from TRBV10-1 and TRBJ1-1; maybe TRBD1 (6 bases). Trimming cost V 4 bases and J 10 bases, with 16 bases left between them. The CDR3 has 13 amino acids. The germline V gene has CDR1 WNHNN and CDR2 SYGVQD (reference sequence). CDR3 sequence reads: CASSGPGERVAFF. The CDR3 DNA sequence: TGCGCCAGCAGTGGACCAGGGGAAAGGGTAGCTTTCTTT.

This clone was seen a single time. CDR3 coding DNA: TGTGCCAGCAGTTTCGTAGGGGACAGTACTAACTATGGCTACACCTTC. Residues: CASSFVGDSTNYGYTF. The chain couples TRBV6-2 or TRBV6-3 to TRBJ1-2; 7 nucleotides align to TRBD1. The CDR3 is made up of 16 amino acids. The germline V gene has CDR1 MNHEY and CDR2 SVGEGT. V shed 4 bases and J 0 bases; nucleotides not matched to a gene: 8.

This clone was seen only once. The chain employs TRBV19 and TRBJ2-3; 7 positions agree with TRBD1. Germline V lookup: CDR1 LNHDA, CDR2 SQIVND (reference sequence). The CDR3 has 15 amino acids. J gave up 5 bases and V 2 bases, and 7 bases lay outside the gene matches. CDR3 loop: CASSIRGPTRDTQYF. The CDR3 coding sequence is TGTGCCAGTAGTATAAGGGGGCCCACCAGAGATACGCAGTATTTT.

This chain links TRBV6-5 with TRBJ1-3; a weak D match, TRBD1 (6 bases). Germline V gene lookup returns CDR1 MNHEY and CDR2 SVGAGI. The CDR3 is 14 residues long. Trimming removed 6 bases at V and 2 bases at J, with 11 bases between. This CDR3 reads CASRTGITGNTIYF. The CDR3 DNA is TGTGCCAGCAGAACAGGGATTACTGGAAACACCATATATTTT.

V usage is TRBV18 and J usage is TRBJ2-1; possibly TRBD1 for D (5 bases). The V end was cut by 3 bases, the J end by 10 bases, with 10 bases between. There are 12 residues in the CDR3. The germline V gene has CDR1 KGHSH and CDR2 LQKENI. The DNA for the CDR3 is TGTGCCAGCTCACCGGGGCAAAGGGAGCAGTTCTTC. The encoded protein is CASSPGQREQFF.

This clone was observed a few times. The gene calls are TRBV19 and TRBJ2-1; 7 bases match TRBD2. V dropped 1 base and J dropped 6; count of bases not matched to a gene: 6. The CDR3 loop spans 15 amino acids. Germline V gene sequence: CDR1 LNHDA, CDR2 SQIVND (reference sequence). In nucleotides, the CDR3 is TGTGCCAGTAGTATAGGTGCAGGGAGGGCCAATGAGCAGTTCTTC. It specifies CASSIGAGRANEQFF.

This chain links TRBV5-1 with TRBJ2-5; TRBD2 agrees at 16 bases. Germline V gene lookup returns CDR1 SGHRS and CDR2 YFSETQ. The CDR3 is made up of 16 amino acids. The V segment lost 5 bases and the J segment 2 bases; nucleotides outside the gene matches: 3. The CDR3 region has the DNA TGCGCCAGCAGACTGGGACTAGCGGGGGGGCAAGAGACCCAGTACTTC. Translation gives CASRLGLAGGQETQYF.

The chain recombines TRBV6-1 with TRBJ1-2; TRBD1 might be the D (6 bases). The V end was cut by 3 bases, the J end by 7 bases, with 15 bases between. CDR1 MNHNS and CDR2 SASEGT come from the germline V gene. The CDR3 length is 14 residues. The CDR3 protein is CASSDHRERGGYTF. CDR3 DNA: TGTGCCAGCAGTGATCACAGGGAAAGGGGTGGCTACACCTTC.

V is TRBV6-6 and J is TRBJ1-3; the D gene is possibly TRBD1 (5 bases). Trimming pared 4 bases from V and 0 bases from J, leaving 10 bases between. The CDR3 is 15 amino acids. Germline values: CDR1 MNHNY, CDR2 SVGAGI (reference sequence). The CDR3 sequence is CASSFQGLSGNTIYF. The CDR3 DNA reads as TGTGCCAGCAGTTTTCAGGGACTCTCTGGAAACACCATATATTTT.

The chain joins TRBV29-1 to TRBJ2-3, with 10 bases lining up with TRBD2. The CDR3 is made up of 14 amino acids. The trim removed 2 bases at V and 4 bases at J, leaving 3 bases unmatched. In germline, CDR1 is SQVTM, CDR2 ANQGSEA. Written as DNA, the CDR3 is TGCAGCGTTGAACGAGCGGGGGGGGCAGATACGCAGTATTTT. This translates into CSVERAGGADTQYF.

This clone was observed a handful of times. CDR3 coding DNA: TGCGCCAGCAGCCTCGGGACAGGAGGGACTTACAATGAGCAGTTCTTC. It translates to CASSLGTGGTYNEQFF. The V gene is TRBV5-1, the J gene TRBJ2-1, with 8 positions matching TRBD1. Germline CDR1 is SGHRS and CDR2 is YFSETQ. V trimming: 4 bases; J trimming: 4 bases; junction bases outside the gene matches: 10. This CDR3 contains 16 residues. The variable domain in full, completed from reference TRBV5-1 and TRBJ2-1, reads KAGVTQTPRYLIKTRGQQVTLSCSPISGHRSVSWYQQTPGQGLQFLFEYFSETQRNKGNFPGRFSGRQFSNSRSEMNVSTLELGDSALYLCASSLGTGGTYNEQFFGPGTRLTVL.

This rearrangement joins TRBV1 to TRBJ1-3; the table assigns TRBD1, which was not confirmed against the DNA. TRBV1 is classified as a pseudogene. The CDR3 spans 19 residues. The CDR3 DNA reads TGCACCAGCAGCCATTCCGGGACAGGGGCAAAGAGCTCTGGAAACACCATATATTTT. Encoded protein: CTSSHSGTGAKSSGNTIYF.

This clone appeared once. V usage is TRBV13 and J usage is TRBJ2-5, with 7 bases aligning to TRBD1. Losses at the gene ends were 5 bases for V and 4 bases for J; bases not matched to a gene: 10. The CDR3 runs to 15 residues. From germline, CDR1 is PRHDT and CDR2 FYEKMQ (reference sequence). The DNA of the CDR3 is TGTGCCAGCAGCATAAAACAGGGGCAGGGAGAGACCCAGTACTTC. This gives the protein CASSIKQGQGETQYF.

This clone was counted once. The CDR3 DNA reads TGTGCCTGGAGTGCCTCCTTCGGGGGTGGAAACACCATATATTTT. Residues: CAWSASFGGGNTIYF. The rearrangement joins TRBV30 to TRBJ1-3, with a weak D call TRBD1 (5 bases). Trimming cost V 1 base and J 3 bases, with 13 bases left between them. From germline, CDR1 is GTSNPN and CDR2 SVGIG (reference sequence). The CDR3 is made up of 15 amino acids.

The chain recombines TRBV6-2 or TRBV6-3 with TRBJ2-2; tentatively, D is TRBD2 (5 bases). Trimming stripped 4 bases from V and 1 base from J, with 7 bases between. Looked up from germline, CDR1 is MNHEY and CDR2 is SVGEGT. This CDR3 spans 14 amino acids. The CDR3 is CASSSDWNTGELFF. The CDR3 coding sequence is TGTGCCAGCAGTTCGGACTGGAACACCGGGGAGCTGTTTTTT.

This clone was detected once. The V and J genes are TRBV5-1 and TRBJ1-1; D is perhaps TRBD1 (5 bases). Germline V gene lookup returns CDR1 SGHRS and CDR2 YFSETQ. V lost 2 bases and J lost 0, with 14 bases in between. The CDR3 length is 16 residues. The CDR3 region has the DNA TGCGCCAGCAGCTTAGGAACAGGCCTCATGAACACTGAAGCTTTCTTT. It specifies CASSLGTGLMNTEAFF.